Following are 19 T cell receptor beta chains from one sample sequenced in a study of cytomegalovirus exposure and HLA in healthy donors (dated by TCRdb to the late 2010s). Library prep was done by the immunoSEQ multiplex PCR assay. A mixture of 60 forward primers for TCR Vbeta segments and 13 reverse primers for TCR Jbeta segments was used in the multiplex PCR. Not all clones reach the TCRdb copy of this immuneACCESS table, which keeps in-frame sequences only. Checked studies attribute under half of the gap to unresolved V genes and leave the rest unexplained. The sample records 200,000 or so clones, around four fifths of which are singletons. The ten most abundant clones make up 6.5% of the sample. The sequenced sample was PBMCs. The source is a woman between 45 and 65 years old in good health and CMV-seropositive.

The chain combines TRBV28 with TRBJ1-5; tentative D call: TRBD1 (6 bases). Germline V gene lookup returns CDR1 MDHEN and CDR2 SYDVKM. Trimming took 6 bases from V and 3 from J, leaving 15 bases between them. The CDR3 covers 15 residues. The CDR3 region has the DNA TGTGCCAGCAGCCCAACGGGGGGCAACAATCAGCCCCAGCATTTT. Amino acids: CASSPTGGNNQPQHF.

The chain is built from TRBV10-3 and TRBJ2-6, with D unresolved. CDR3 size: 15 residues. Germline V gene sequence: CDR1 ENHRY, CDR2 SYGVKD. The V end was cut by 0 bases, the J end by 0 bases, with 3 bases between. This CDR3 reads CAISESFSGANVLTF. In nucleotides, the CDR3 is TGTGCCATCAGTGAGTCCTTCTCTGGGGCCAACGTCCTGACTTTC.

This clone was detected only once. This rearrangement joins TRBV20-1 to TRBJ2-7; maybe TRBD2 (5 bases). CDR3 length equals 11 residues. Germline CDR1 and CDR2: DFQATT and SNEGSKA (reference sequence). V was clipped by 3 bases and J by 6 bases, with 9 bases between them. The CDR3: CSASEGGEQYF. Here the CDR3 DNA reads TGCAGTGCTAGTGAGGGCGGCGAGCAGTACTTC.

This clone turned up a few times. The J gene is TRBJ1-2, the V gene TRBV11-2, with D uncertain. The V end was cut by 5 bases, the J end by 3 bases, with 10 bases between. CDR1 is SGHAT and CDR2 is FQNNGV in the germline V gene. The CDR3 sequence is 13 residues long. DNA for the CDR3: TGTGCCAGCAGCCCGAACTCGGACTATGGCTACACCTTC. Translated, it gives CASSPNSDYGYTF.

The chain joins TRBV5-1 to TRBJ1-2; D may be TRBD1 (5 bases). The CDR3 sequence is 14 residues long. From germline, CDR1 is SGHRS and CDR2 YFSETQ. Deletions cut 1 base from V and 5 bases from J, with 12 bases between. CDR3 sequence: CASSLSDRQYGYTF. CDR3 DNA sequence: TGCGCCAGCAGCTTGTCAGACAGACAATATGGCTACACCTTC.

The chain carries TRBV28 and TRBJ1-5; 7 nucleotides align to TRBD1. This CDR3 has 17 amino acids. Trimming took 5 bases from V and 7 from J; bases not matched to a gene: 17. Germline lookup yields CDR1 MDHEN and CDR2 SYDVKM. The DNA of the CDR3 is TGTGCCAGCAGTCCCGCCGGGTTGACAGGGTCGAGGCAGCCCCAGCATTTT. Protein sequence: CASSPAGLTGSRQPQHF.

The genes are TRBV5-1 and TRBJ1-2; D might be TRBD1 (5 bases). The CDR3 covers 15 residues. Germline loops: CDR1 SGHRS, CDR2 YFSETQ. The V end lost 3 bases, the J end lost 0 bases, and 12 bases lay between the germline ends. Here the CDR3 reads CASSWAGYPNYGYTF. The CDR3 nucleotides read TGCGCCAGCAGCTGGGCAGGGTACCCTAACTATGGCTACACCTTC.

The J gene is TRBJ1-1, the V gene TRBV13, with D possibly matching TRBD1 (6 bases). Germline V CDR1 and CDR2: PRHDT, FYEKMQ (reference sequence). The V end was cut by 5 bases, the J end by 3 bases, with 16 bases between. This CDR3 is 15 amino acids long. Written as DNA, the CDR3 is TGTGCCAGCAGCCCCCCCGACAGGCAGGACACTGAAGCTTTCTTT. Amino acid sequence: CASSPPDRQDTEAFF.

V usage is TRBV4-3 and J usage is TRBJ1-2, with a weak D call TRBD1 (5 bases). CDR3 length equals 15 residues. The V end was cut by 0 bases, the J end by 5 bases, with 13 bases between. Germline V gene lookup returns CDR1 LGHNA and CDR2 YSLEER. The CDR3 bases are TGCGCCAGCAGCCAAGATAAGGGGAAAGGGTATGGCTACACCTTC. It translates to CASSQDKGKGYGYTF.

This clone was picked up a small number of times. The chain uses TRBV30 and TRBJ1-1, with unresolved D. CDR1 and CDR2 from the germline V gene are GTSNPN and SVGIG (reference sequence). The CDR3 is 12 amino acids. V shed 3 bases and J shed 10 bases, with 15 bases lying between them. The CDR3 DNA reads TGTGCCTGGAGCTACTATTCATCCGTAGCTTTCTTT. As protein: CAWSYYSSVAFF.

J is TRBJ2-7 and V is TRBV4-1; 10 nucleotides align to TRBD1. Germline V gene lookup returns CDR1 MGHRA and CDR2 YSYEKL. The junction had 12 bases not matched to a gene; V was cut back by 4 bases and J by 3 bases. This CDR3 has 17 residues. The CDR3 reads CASSRDPGTGEVYEQYF. The CDR3 region has the DNA TGCGCCAGCAGCCGAGACCCCGGGACAGGGGAAGTCTACGAGCAGTACTTC.

The rearrangement uses TRBV7-6 and TRBJ2-3; 12 bases map to TRBD2. The CDR3 extends over 16 amino acids. The germline V gene encodes CDR1 SGHVS and CDR2 FNYEAQ. The V and J ends lost 1 base and 6 bases, in that order; junction bases with no gene match: 5. The CDR3 bases are TGTGCCAGCAGCTTAGGACTAGCGGGGGTGATGGATACGCAGTATTTT. This translates into CASSLGLAGVMDTQYF. Variable domain in full (rest from reference TRBV7-6 and TRBJ2-3): GAGVSQSPRYKVTKRGQDVALRCDPISGHVSLYWYRQALGQGPEFLTYFNYEAQQDKSGLPNDRFSAERPEGSISTLTIQRTEQRDSAMYRCASSLGLAGVMDTQYFGPGTRLTVL.

The genes are TRBV5-1 and TRBJ1-2; D unclear. V was cut by 0 bases and J by 1 base, with 10 bases left in between. The V gene's germline CDR1 is SGHRS and CDR2 YFSETQ. CDR3 length: 15 residues. The CDR3 sequence: CASSLDRTFNYGYTF. In nucleotides, the CDR3 is TGCGCCAGCAGCTTGGACAGAACCTTTAACTATGGCTACACCTTC.

The chain has TRBV7-9 and TRBJ2-1, with TRBD1 matching 7 bases. This CDR3 has 13 amino acids. Germline V CDR1 and CDR2: SEHNR, FQNEAQ (reference sequence). With V trimmed by 7 bases and J by 7 bases, 7 bases remained unmatched. DNA of the CDR3: TGTGCCAGCACCGAGACAGGGCCGAATGAGCAGTTCTTC. Protein sequence: CASTETGPNEQFF.

A remark on this clone: Other DNA sequences in the sample encode the same CDR3. The gene calls are TRBV18 and TRBJ2-5; D unclear. The V end lost 3 bases, the J end lost 3 bases, and 5 bases lay between the germline ends. The V gene's germline CDR1 is KGHSH and CDR2 LQKENI. CDR3 length: 12 amino acids. The CDR3 DNA reads TGTGCCAGCTCACCTCCTGAAGAGACCCAGTACTTC. Protein: CASSPPEETQYF.

This clone has a handful of counts. This chain links TRBV6-6 with TRBJ2-7; the D gene is possibly TRBD1 (5 bases). From germline, CDR1 is MNHNY and CDR2 SVGAGI (reference sequence). The CDR3 totals 15 residues. With 2 bases removed from V and 2 bases from J, the gap between germline ends came to 13 bases. CDR3 sequence reads: CASSYRPDSPYEQYF. In DNA, the CDR3 is TGTGCCAGCAGTTACCGCCCCGACAGCCCCTACGAGCAGTACTTC.

This rearrangement joins TRBV5-1 to TRBJ1-6; TRBD1 agrees at 7 bases. The CDR3 consists of 15 residues. Germline lookup yields CDR1 SGHRS and CDR2 YFSETQ. V trimming: 0 bases; J trimming: 5 bases; junction bases outside the gene matches: 2. CDR3 coding DNA: TGCGCCAGCAGCTTGGCAGACAGGGATAATTCACCCCTCCACTTT. This translates into CASSLADRDNSPLHF.

This clone was seen only once. J is TRBJ2-3 and V is TRBV6-5, with 9 bases fitting TRBD1. V lost 6 bases and J lost 6; bases outside the gene matches: 10. Germline CDR1 reads MNHEY; CDR2 reads SVGAGI. The CDR3 contains 15 residues. In DNA, the CDR3 is TGTGCCAGCAGCCGGGGACAGGGAGGTCTCGATACGCAGTATTTT. Its protein product is CASSRGQGGLDTQYF.

The chain is built from TRBV11-2 and TRBJ1-1; TRBD1 is a possible D gene (6 bases). V lost 2 bases and J 4 bases, leaving 8 bases between the germline ends. The CDR3 spans 13 residues. Germline CDR1 and CDR2: SGHAT and FQNNGV. The CDR3 sequence is CASSLHRATEAFF. The CDR3 coding sequence is TGTGCCAGCAGCTTACACAGGGCCACTGAAGCTTTCTTT.